This entry concerns a single T cell receptor beta chain. The antigen is undetermined. These data originate in a study of monozygotic twins with cystic fibrosis. Broader study findings: No link emerged between shared CDR3 counts and age, concordance or severity. Median Simpson clonality of 0.0095 suggested naive T cells predominated. V usage most resembled the co-twin in 13 of 16 pairs. Monozygotic CF twin pairs shared significantly more nucleotide-identical clonotypes than unrelated CF individuals did.

Sequenced by immunoSEQ multiplex PCR; TCRdb stores in-frame clones only, minus some. The repertoire has fewer than 10,000 clones, 98% of them found once; the top ten carry 0.2% to 0.25%. This CDR3 contains 14 residues. V dropped 1 base and J dropped 6 bases, with 9 bases sitting between them. Per the germline V gene, CDR1 is SGHTA and CDR2 is FQGNSA. The source is a girl aged 2 to 9 with cystic fibrosis. The sample consisted of blood. The J gene is TRBJ2-2, the V gene TRBV7-2, with D unclear. The CDR3 loop is CASSLGFGPGELFF. CDR3 DNA: TGTGCCAGCAGCTTAGGATTTGGTCCCGGGGAGCTGTTTTTT.